These T cell receptor beta chains were read from a single sample in a study of T cell repertoires in cytomegalovirus infection. These receptors' targets are unknown. MiXCR, run by TCRdb on the reads, gives a single entry per CDR3 protein. The repertoire holds hundreds of thousands of distinct CDR3 sequences, around a third seen once, with about 18% in the top ten. The sample here was cultured PBMCs, taken from culture after CMV antigen stimulation. The receptors shown here come from a human donor in good health (CMV status not recorded). Some clones in this sample may be carry-over from other donors' samples. Both conserved end residues are part of each CDR3. The order of the fields is clone size, CDR3 length, J gene, V gene, D gene, CDR3 DNA, CDR3 protein. The D gene is left open where the match is weak. Some rows mark clone size as missing; the rest say once, few, many or name a class of expanded clone.

>many|17|TRBJ1-5|TRBV7-2|.
TGTGCCAGCAGCTTAGCCTTCGACACATATAGCAATCAGCCCCAGCATTTT
CASSLAFDTYSNQPQHF
>few|14|TRBJ2-3|TRBV7-2|TRBD1
TGTGCCAGCAGCTTAGACCAGGGGGCTCCTACGCAGTATTTT
CASSLDQGAPTQYF
>.|15|TRBJ2-3|TRBV9|TRBD1
TGTGCCAGCAGCGTAGGGACAGGGGGCGCAGATACGCAGTATTTT
CASSVGTGGADTQYF
>many|15|TRBJ1-4|TRBV7-2|TRBD1
TGTGCCAGCAGCTTACATAGGGGGCGGGATGAAAAACTGTTTTTT
CASSLHRGRDEKLFF
>many|15|TRBJ2-1|TRBV7-6|.
TGTGCCAGCAGCCGCGGACACCGAATGGGAAATGAGCAGTTCTTC
CASSRGHRMGNEQFF
>.|12|TRBJ1-1|TRBV2|.
TGTGCCAGCAGTGAAGTGTATGACATGGCTTTCTTT
CASSEVYDMAFF
>.|16|TRBJ2-1|TRBV7-4|.
TGTGCCAGCAGCCCGGCCGGGAGTTTGACCTACAATGAGCAGTTCTTC
CASSPAGSLTYNEQFF
>.|14|TRBJ2-3|TRBV5-4|.
TGTGCCAGCAGCCGACCCGCGGGCACAGATACGCAGTATTTT
CASSRPAGTDTQYF
>.|16|TRBJ2-1|TRBV12-3/TRBV12-4|.
TGTGCCAGCAGACCCCCTGTAGGGGGGGGGCTCCATGAGCAGTTCTTC
CASRPPVGGGLHEQFF
>few|13|TRBJ2-3|TRBV6-1|.
TGTGCCAGCACCAGGTCAATAACAGATACGCAGTATTTT
CASTRSITDTQYF
>many|14|TRBJ1-2|TRBV7-2|TRBD1
TGTGCCAGCAGCGTGGGGACAGGGAGAGGCGGCTACACCTTC
CASSVGTGRGGYTF
>.|15|TRBJ1-1|TRBV12-3/TRBV12-4|.
TGTGCCAGCAGTCTAGGCCGGAATATGAACACTGAAGCTTTCTTT
CASSLGRNMNTEAFF
>.|15|TRBJ2-2|TRBV28|.
TGTGCCAGCAGTTTAATAGGGTTAAACACCGGGGAGCTGTTTTTT
CASSLIGLNTGELFF
>many|15|TRBJ2-3|TRBV7-2|TRBD2
TGTGCCAGCAGCGAACTAGCGGGGGGGCCAGATACGCAGTATTTT
CASSELAGGPDTQYF
>many|15|TRBJ2-3|TRBV6-1|.
TGTGCCAGCAGTGAGGCCAGGGGAGGCACAGATACGCAGTATTTT
CASSEARGGTDTQYF
>.|15|TRBJ2-7|TRBV7-2|TRBD2
TGTGCCAGCAGCTCCCTATCGGGGGGGTTCTACGAGCAGTACTTC
CASSSLSGGFYEQYF
>.|14|TRBJ2-5|TRBV14|.
TGTGCCAGCAGCCTGCTAGGGTACCAAGAGACCCAGTACTTC
CASSLLGYQETQYF
>.|16|TRBJ1-1|TRBV10-2|TRBD1
TGCGCCAGCAGTGAGCTGTGGGGACAGAAGAACACTGAAGCTTTCTTT
CASSELWGQKNTEAFF
>.|13|TRBJ2-7|TRBV23-1|.
TGCGCCAGCAGTCGGGGCGCGAGACACGAGCAGTACTTC
CASSRGARHEQYF
>.|14|TRBJ2-7|TRBV28|.
TGTGCCAGCAGAAGGGCAGGGATCTCCTACGAGCAGTACTTC
CASRRAGISYEQYF
>.|16|TRBJ2-2|TRBV6-5|.
TGTGCCAGCAGTCGGAGGGGGACTACTCACACCGGGGAGCTGTTTTTT
CASSRRGTTHTGELFF
>.|16|TRBJ2-2|TRBV19|TRBD1
TGTGCCAGTAGTTATTTCCCGGGACAGCGGACCGGGGAGCTGTTTTTT
CASSYFPGQRTGELFF
>.|17|TRBJ2-2|TRBV12-3/TRBV12-4|.
TGTGCCAGCACCCTCTGGGCCTCGCGGGGATTCACCGGGGAGCTGTTTTTT
CASTLWASRGFTGELFF
>.|12|TRBJ2-7|TRBV30|.
TGTGCCTGGCTCGGCAGGGAAGGCGAGCAGTACTTC
CAWLGREGEQYF
>.|15|TRBJ2-2|TRBV5-1|.
TGCGCCAGCAGTACCCGGGACTTCCCCACCGGGGAGCTGTTTTTT
CASSTRDFPTGELFF
>.|13|TRBJ2-1|TRBV2|.
TGTGCCAGCTTAGGGACTTCCCACAATGAGCAGTTCTTC
CASLGTSHNEQFF
>.|15|TRBJ1-2|TRBV5-6|.
TGTGCCAGCAGCTTAAGTACGCCAGGGGACTATGGCTACACCTTC
CASSLSTPGDYGYTF
>.|14|TRBJ2-7|TRBV29-1|.
TGCAGCGTTGTTTTCCAACACGCTAACTACGAGCAGTACTTC
CSVVFQHANYEQYF
>.|14|TRBJ1-6|TRBV27|.
TGTGCCAGCAGGACCGGGAGTCATAATTCACCCCTCCACTTT
CASRTGSHNSPLHF
>.|15|TRBJ2-2|TRBV7-6|TRBD2
TGTGCCAGCAGGCATACTAGCGGGGGTGCCGGGGAGCTGTTTTTT
CASRHTSGGAGELFF